The 25 T cell receptor beta chains below come from one sample, sequenced in a study of T cells in Graves' hyperthyroidism and ophthalmopathy. TCR beta CDR3 sequences were amplified from RNA transcripts. The study used the HTBI primer set for a first-round RT-PCR of the TCR CDR3. A single record per CDR3 protein comes from TCRdb applying MiXCR to the multiplex PCR reads. The sample consists of roughly 300,000 distinct CDR3 sequences, 15% to 20% of them appearing once. Sequenced: blood. The source is a woman aged 50 to 65 with Graves' hyperthyroidism.

This clonotype occurred many times. The chain combines TRBV24-1 with TRBJ2-5; 9 nucleotides align to TRBD2. Germline CDR1 reads KGHDR; CDR2 reads SFDVKD. The CDR3 has 13 amino acids. The V gene end was trimmed by 9 bases and the J gene end by 4 bases; junction bases not matched to a gene: 5. CDR3 DNA: TGTGCCACCCAGAAGGGACTAGCAGAGACCCAGTACTTC. It codes for CATQKGLAETQYF.

In this sample, this clonotype turned up many times. V is TRBV20-1 and J is TRBJ2-3; 9 nucleotides match TRBD1. The trim removed 2 bases at V and 7 bases at J, leaving 7 bases unmatched. The CDR3 contains 14 residues. Germline CDR1 is DFQATT and CDR2 is SNEGSKA (reference sequence). Here the CDR3 DNA reads TGCAGTGCTAGACCGACAGGGGGTGACAATACGCAGTATTTT. Translation: CSARPTGGDNTQYF.

This clonotype was seen only a few times. The rearrangement links TRBV20-1 to TRBJ1-5; D gene uncertain. The length of the CDR3 is 12 residues. Germline lookup yields CDR1 DFQATT and CDR2 SNEGSKA (reference sequence). Trimming took off 4 bases at V and 7 bases at J, with 11 bases between the two ends. The CDR3 sequence: CSATSTYQPQHF. CDR3 sequence (DNA): TGCAGTGCTACGAGTACCTACCAGCCCCAGCATTTT.

J is TRBJ1-5 and V is TRBV6-5; 7 positions agree with TRBD1. Germline CDR1 reads MNHEY; CDR2 reads SVGAGI. CDR3 length: 17 amino acids. Trimming cost V 4 bases and J 4 bases; bases outside gene matches: 13. The CDR3 loop reads CASSSGWDSGGNQPQHF. The CDR3 DNA reads as TGTGCCAGCAGTTCCGGGTGGGACAGCGGCGGTAATCAGCCCCAGCATTTT.

This clonotype was observed at least ten times. The J gene is TRBJ2-3, the V gene TRBV6-1; the match to TRBD1 covers 7 bases. In germline, CDR1 is MNHNS, CDR2 SASEGT. The J segment lost 2 bases and the V segment lost 10 bases, leaving 12 bases of the junction unmatched. The CDR3 totals 15 residues. The CDR3 sequence: CATSSPGTDTDTQYF. As DNA, the CDR3 is TGTGCCACCTCTAGTCCAGGGACAGACACAGATACGCAGTATTTT.

This clonotype was seen repeatedly, ten times or more. The genes are TRBV6-6 and TRBJ1-1; D is perhaps TRBD1 (6 bases). The CDR3 is 14 residues long. V dropped 2 bases and J dropped 5 bases, with 12 bases sitting between them. Germline values: CDR1 MNHNY, CDR2 SVGAGI (reference sequence). The CDR3 coding sequence is TGTGCCAGCAGTTACCGGGGAAGGGGGACTGAAGCTTTCTTT. As protein: CASSYRGRGTEAFF.

This clonotype was recorded many times. The rearrangement joins TRBV7-2 to TRBJ2-1; 10 positions agree with TRBD2. The CDR3 contains 16 residues. The V gene's germline CDR1 is SGHTA and CDR2 FQGNSA. Trimming cost V 4 bases and J 5 bases; bases outside gene matches: 8. The CDR3, as DNA: TGTGCCAGCAGCTCAAAGCGGGGGGGCGACAACAATGAGCAGTTCTTC. Protein: CASSSKRGGDNNEQFF.

The CDR3 spells CASSYPGLSGANVLTF. The CDR3, as DNA: TGCGCCAGCAGCTACCCGGGGCTCTCCGGGGCCAACGTCCTGACTTTC. This rearrangement joins TRBV4-1 to TRBJ2-6, with D tentatively TRBD1 or TRBD2 (5 bases each). V was trimmed by 5 bases and J by 4 bases, leaving 15 bases between them. Germline assignment: CDR1 MGHRA and CDR2 YSYEKL. This CDR3 contains 16 residues.

The CDR3 bases are TGCGCCAGCAGCTTTCCAGCCGAGATGGTAGTTATGGCTTTCTTT. It yields the protein CASSFPAEMVVMAFF. The V gene is TRBV5-1, the J gene TRBJ1-1, with D hard to call. With 2 bases removed from V and 11 bases from J, the gap between germline ends came to 22 bases. The germline V gene encodes CDR1 SGHRS and CDR2 YFSETQ. The CDR3 consists of 15 residues.

This clonotype occurred many times. The chain employs TRBV10-3 and TRBJ2-1; tentative D call: TRBD2 (6 bases). The CDR3 runs to 14 residues. Germline V gene sequence: CDR1 ENHRY, CDR2 SYGVKD. The V end was cut by 10 bases, the J end by 9 bases, with 22 bases between. CDR3 nucleotide sequence: TGTGCCACCCTAAGGGAGGCAGTGGGGGGTGAGCAGTTCTTC. Protein product: CATLREAVGGEQFF.

This clonotype occurred many times. The chain employs TRBV2 and TRBJ1-2; TRBD1 agrees at 7 bases. The J segment lost 8 bases and the V segment lost 6 bases, leaving 9 bases of the junction unmatched. Looked up from germline, CDR1 is SNHLY and CDR2 is FYNNEI. This CDR3 is 13 amino acids long. The CDR3 bases are TGTGCCAGCAGCCAAGACAGGGTTGGGGGCTACACCTTC. It specifies CASSQDRVGGYTF.

Only a few counts were recorded for this clonotype. CDR3 in amino acids: CASSQGGLDEQYF. CDR3 DNA: TGTGCCAGCAGTCAAGGGGGTCTCGACGAGCAGTACTTC. This sequence joins TRBV6-1 and TRBJ2-7; D might be TRBD1 (6 bases). V was pared by 5 bases and J by 5 bases, with 13 bases between. This CDR3 is 13 amino acids long. From germline, CDR1 is MNHNS and CDR2 SASEGT.

This chain connects TRBV10-3 to TRBJ1-3; D gene uncertain. The CDR3 is 14 residues long. CDR1 and CDR2 from the germline V gene are ENHRY and SYGVKD. Trimming cost V 2 bases and J 1 base, with 6 bases left between them. CDR3: CAISEQESGNTIYF. The CDR3 DNA follows: TGTGCCATCAGTGAGCAGGAATCTGGAAACACCATATATTTT.

This clonotype showed up just a few times. This rearrangement joins TRBV20-1 to TRBJ1-1; a weak D match, TRBD1 (5 bases). Per the germline V gene, CDR1 is DFQATT and CDR2 is SNEGSKA (reference sequence). The CDR3 is 16 amino acids. V shed 5 bases and J shed 10 bases, with 29 bases lying between them. In nucleotides, the CDR3 is TGCAGTGCTCGTCATGTGGGGGGGGAAACGATCGGGGGAGCTTTCTTT. Its protein is CSARHVGGETIGGAFF.

The V gene is TRBV5-1, the J gene TRBJ2-5; 13 bases fit TRBD2. Losses at the gene ends were 6 bases for V and 4 bases for J; bases not matched to a gene: 6. CDR3 length equals 15 residues. Germline loops: CDR1 SGHRS, CDR2 YFSETQ. The CDR3 DNA follows: TGCGCCAGCACCGGACTAGCGGGGGATCTAGAGACCCAGTACTTC. As protein: CASTGLAGDLETQYF.

This clonotype was seen ten or more times. The chain employs TRBV28 and TRBJ2-7; 8 bases are a match to TRBD2. Losses at the gene ends were 0 bases for V and 4 bases for J; bases not matched to a gene: 5. Germline V gene sequence: CDR1 MDHEN, CDR2 SYDVKM. This CDR3 is built from 15 residues. The CDR3 bases are TGTGCCAGCAGTTTATGGACGGGAGGGATTTACGAGCAGTACTTC. It encodes CASSLWTGGIYEQYF.

There are many counts of this clonotype. This sequence joins TRBV20-1 and TRBJ1-5, with 7 bases aligning to TRBD1. The length of the CDR3 is 19 residues. J lost 3 bases, V lost 1 base, and 18 bases had no gene match. Per germline, CDR1 DFQATT and CDR2 SNEGSKA (reference sequence). The CDR3 region has the DNA TGCAGTGCTAGAGCCACCGGGACAGAGGTTATCAGCTTCAATCAGCCCCAGCATTTT. This gives the protein CSARATGTEVISFNQPQHF.

CDR3 in DNA: TGTGCCATCAGTGACCGGACAGGGGGCATCGGGGAGCTGTTTTTT. It translates to CAISDRTGGIGELFF. The chain combines TRBV10-3 with TRBJ2-2; 11 bases fit TRBD1. The CDR3 runs 15 residues. The J segment lost 7 bases and the V segment lost 3 bases, leaving 4 bases of the junction unmatched. CDR1 is ENHRY, CDR2 SYGVKD, per germline.

This clonotype occurred many times. The genes are TRBV5-1 and TRBJ2-7; D may be TRBD2 (6 bases). Trimming removed 3 bases from V and 2 bases from J, with 12 bases in between. The CDR3 is 14 amino acids. In germline, CDR1 is SGHRS, CDR2 YFSETQ. CDR3 in DNA: TGCGCCAGCAGCTATGACCCGGGGGCCTACGAGCAGTACGTC. Amino acid sequence: CASSYDPGAYEQYV.

This clonotype was observed at least ten times. The chain couples TRBV10-2 to TRBJ2-5; 9 bases match TRBD1. The CDR3 loop spans 14 amino acids. Unmatched junction bases numbered 3, after V lost 2 bases and J lost 5 bases. Germline assignment: CDR1 WSHSY and CDR2 SAAADI. The CDR3 DNA sequence: TGCGCCAGCAGTGAGACAGGGGGCAGGGAGACCCAGTACTTC. Its protein product is CASSETGGRETQYF.

In its sample, this clonotype was seen many times. V and J are TRBV6-1 and TRBJ2-5; TRBD2 is a possible D gene (5 bases). CDR3 length equals 14 residues. Germline V gene lookup returns CDR1 MNHNS and CDR2 SASEGT. V shed 7 bases and J shed 1 base, with 13 bases lying between them. The CDR3 DNA is TGTGCCAGCAATGCGGGTGGCCCCCAAGAGACCCAGTACTTC. It encodes CASNAGGPQETQYF.

In its sample, this clonotype was seen once. The chain couples TRBV12-5 to TRBJ2-3, with D hard to call. CDR3 length equals 14 residues. Deletions cut 7 bases from V and 6 bases from J, with 17 bases between. The germline CDR1 and CDR2 sequences are LGHNT and FRNRAP. CDR3 in amino acids: CASVRALPPDTQYF. In nucleotides, the CDR3 is TGTGCTAGTGTCCGGGCCCTTCCCCCCGATACGCAGTATTTT.

The genes are TRBV20-1 and TRBJ2-1; 8 bases match TRBD2. J was trimmed by 9 bases and V by 6 bases; bases with no gene match: 4. The CDR3 has 11 residues. CDR1 is DFQATT, CDR2 SNEGSKA, per germline (reference sequence). CDR3 in amino acids: CSAEREREQFF. CDR3 DNA: TGCAGTGCGGAGCGGGAGCGTGAGCAGTTCTTC.

This clonotype occurred many times. The chain uses TRBV11-2 and TRBJ2-5; 9 positions agree with TRBD2. With 1 base clipped from V and 9 bases from J, the junction kept 12 bases outside the gene matches. The CDR3 sequence is 16 residues long. CDR1 is SGHAT, CDR2 FQNNGV, per germline. CDR3 DNA: TGTGCCAGCAGCTTAGTGTCTAGCGGGGACCGTCGTTCCCAGTACTTC. Protein product: CASSLVSSGDRRSQYF.

The chain links TRBV5-6 to TRBJ2-7; D is tentatively TRBD1 or TRBD2 (5 bases each). V gave up 4 bases and J gave up 3 bases, with 14 bases separating them. The CDR3 loop spans 14 amino acids. CDR1 SGHDT and CDR2 YYEEEE come from the germline V gene. CDR3 sequence (DNA): TGTGCCAGCAGCCCCGCCGGGGCCAACTACGAGCAGTACGTC. As protein: CASSPAGANYEQYV.